A selection of T cell receptor beta chains follows, all from one sample in a study of blood T cells in healthy people across ages. TCRdb called the 5' RACE reads again in MiXCR, with one record for every CDR3 protein. This table holds hundreds of thousands of distinct CDR3 sequences, roughly three fifths found once. Sequencing was carried out using blood. The receptor set was obtained from a man aged 35 to 55 in good health. Both conserved end residues are part of each CDR3. D genes are given only for firm matches. The size of a clone is reported for some rows only, either as once, few or many, or as a class for expanded clones.

>TRBD2|.|15|TRBV7-2|TRBJ2-1
TGTGCCAGCAGCTCCCAGCGGGGGACATACAATGAGCAGTTCTTC
CASSSQRGTYNEQFF
>TRBD2|.|16|TRBV4-2|TRBJ2-1
TGTGCCAGCAGCCAAGGTCAAGCGGGAGGAGATAATGAGCAGTTCTTC
CASSQGQAGGDNEQFF
>.|.|13|TRBV7-3|TRBJ2-1
TGTGCCAGCAGCTTACAGACTACCAATGAGCAGTTCTTC
CASSLQTTNEQFF
>.|.|14|TRBV20-1|TRBJ2-3
TGCAGTGCCAGAGCACGGGCTGGGGTAGATACGCAGTATTTT
CSARARAGVDTQYF
>TRBD1|.|17|TRBV7-2|TRBJ1-5
TGTGCCAGCAGCGATCGAGGGACAGCCCTTAGCAATCAGCCCCAGCATTTT
CASSDRGTALSNQPQHF
>.|few|14|TRBV12-3/TRBV12-4|TRBJ2-4
TGTGCCAGCAGTCCCATGCAAGCCAAAAACATTCAGTACTTC
CASSPMQAKNIQYF
>.|.|15|TRBV6-6|TRBJ2-3
TGTGCCACAGCCCCGAGGAGACTAGACACAGATACGCAGTATTTT
CATAPRRLDTDTQYF
>TRBD1|once|18|TRBV28|TRBJ2-6
TGTGCCAGCAGTTTATACAGGGGCCCGAACTCTGGGGCCAACGTCCTGACTTTC
CASSLYRGPNSGANVLTF
>TRBD2|few|17|TRBV7-2|TRBJ2-1
TGTGCCAGCAGCTCTGGACTAGGGGAAAGCTCCTACAATGAGCAGTTCTTC
CASSSGLGESSYNEQFF
>.|.|13|TRBV20-1|TRBJ1-5
TGCAGTGCTAGAGAGCAGGAGCATCAGCCCCAGCATTTT
CSAREQEHQPQHF
>TRBD2|.|16|TRBV29-1|TRBJ2-7
TGCAGCGTTGAACCGGCTAGCGGAAACTCCTACAATGAGCAGTACTTC
CSVEPASGNSYNEQYF
>.|few|13|TRBV7-9|TRBJ2-1
TGTGCCAGCAGTTTGACGGGAACCAATGAGCAGTTCTTC
CASSLTGTNEQFF
>TRBD2|.|15|TRBV20-1|TRBJ2-3
TGCAGTGCTAGAGAGGCTAGCGGGAGGGGGGATACGCAGTATTTT
CSAREASGRGDTQYF
>.|.|13|TRBV12-3/TRBV12-4|TRBJ2-3
TGTGCCAGCAGCTCGAATTTAAGAGATACGCAGTATTTT
CASSSNLRDTQYF
>TRBD1|.|14|TRBV12-3/TRBV12-4|TRBJ2-7
TGTGCCAGCAGTTGGGACAGTCTAACCTACGAGCAGTACTTC
CASSWDSLTYEQYF
>.|few|14|TRBV18|TRBJ2-7
TGTGCCAGCTCACCACAATCCCCTGCAGGGGAGCAGTACTTC
CASSPQSPAGEQYF
>.|.|14|TRBV20-1|TRBJ1-2
TGCAGTGCCCAACAGGGAAAGCTTAACTATGGCTACACCTTC
CSAQQGKLNYGYTF
>.|.|17|TRBV27|TRBJ2-7
TGTGCCAGCAGTTTACGATTGGGCGGCAGGTCATACAATGAGCAGTACTTC
CASSLRLGGRSYNEQYF
>.|.|15|TRBV6-6|TRBJ1-5
TGTGCCAGCAGTTCCACCAGGGACTTTAATCAGCCCCAGCATTTT
CASSSTRDFNQPQHF
>.|few|13|TRBV12-3/TRBV12-4|TRBJ2-5
TGTGCCAGCAGTTTGGGTCACAGAGAGACCCAGTACTTC
CASSLGHRETQYF
>TRBD2|.|12|TRBV20-1|TRBJ2-7
TGCAGTGGAACTAGCGGATCCCTCGAGCAGTACTTC
CSGTSGSLEQYF
>.|.|15|TRBV20-1|TRBJ2-2
TGCAGTGCTAGGACACGGGGGGCGAGAACCGGGGAGCTGTTTTTT
CSARTRGARTGELFF
>.|once|18|TRBV21-1|TRBJ2-1
TGTGCCAGCAGCAAAAGCGGAAGGACAGGGGATGGCTACAATGAGCAGTTCTTC
CASSKSGRTGDGYNEQFF
>TRBD2|.|16|TRBV7-2|TRBJ2-5
TGTGCCAGCAGCTCCCTGACTAGCGGGAGGAGGAATGAGCAGTACTTC
CASSSLTSGRRNEQYF
>.|.|16|TRBV7-3|TRBJ1-2
TGTGCCAGCAGCTTACGGACAGCTTCTTCTAACTATGGCTACACCTTC
CASSLRTASSNYGYTF
>TRBD1|.|16|TRBV7-9|TRBJ2-7
TGTGCCAGCAGAGAACCCGGGACAGGGGACTCCTACGAGCAGTACTTC
CASREPGTGDSYEQYF
>.|.|12|TRBV29-1|TRBJ2-5
TGCAGCGTTGAAGAAATATTAGAGACCCAGTACTTC
CSVEEILETQYF
>TRBD2|.|15|TRBV27|TRBJ2-4
TGTGCCAGCAGCAGACTAGCGGGAGTGGGCAATGAGCAGTACTTC
CASSRLAGVGNEQYF
>.|.|13|TRBV5-1|TRBJ2-7
TGCGCCAGCGGGGGCGTCTCCTCCTACGAGCAGTACTTC
CASGGVSSYEQYF
>TRBD2|few|16|TRBV29-1|TRBJ2-7
TGCAGCGTTGAAGATCTACTAGCGGGAGGACCCTACGAGCAGTACTTC
CSVEDLLAGGPYEQYF
>.|.|15|TRBV27|TRBJ2-1
TGTGCCAGCAGTTATGTTGGGCTAGCGAAGAATGGGCAGTTCTTC
CASSYVGLAKNGQFF
>.|.|13|TRBV27|TRBJ1-1
TGTGCCAGCCGGACGGGGTATAACACTGAAGCTTTCTTT
CASRTGYNTEAFF
>TRBD2|.|16|TRBV28|TRBJ2-5
TGTGCCAGCAGTACGCTAGCGGGGGGTGCGGCGGAGACCCAGTACTTC
CASSTLAGGAAETQYF
>.|.|15|TRBV4-1|TRBJ2-1
TGCGCCAGCAGCCAAGATCTTTCAGGGTGGGATGAGCAGTTCTTC
CASSQDLSGWDEQFF
>TRBD1|once|14|TRBV11-2|TRBJ1-1
TGTGCCAGCAGCAAGAACAGACAGGGAACGGAAGCTTTCTTT
CASSKNRQGTEAFF
>.|few|15|TRBV7-6|TRBJ2-1
TGTGCCAGCAGCTTATCAACGAGATCCTACAATGAGCAGTTCTTC
CASSLSTRSYNEQFF
>TRBD2|.|14|TRBV2|TRBJ2-1
TGTGCCAGCAGCGGGCTAGCGGGACACAATGAGCAGTTCTTC
CASSGLAGHNEQFF
>TRBD2|.|18|TRBV6-1|TRBJ2-5
TGTGCCAGCAGCCCCGGGACTAGCGGGTGGGGATCAGGGGAGACCCAGTACTTC
CASSPGTSGWGSGETQYF
>.|few|13|TRBV20-1|TRBJ1-1
TGCAGTGCTAGATGGCAGGGGAGCACTGAAGCTTTCTTT
CSARWQGSTEAFF
>.|many|12|TRBV12-3/TRBV12-4|TRBJ2-5
TGTGCCAGCAGTTTTGGGGGAGAGACCCAGTACTTC
CASSFGGETQYF
>.|.|12|TRBV20-1|TRBJ2-1
TGCAGTGCTGACGCTGCAGACAATGAGCAGTTCTTC
CSADAADNEQFF
>.|.|14|TRBV6-1|TRBJ2-5
TGTGCCAGCATCGACCGTGCAGGGAAAGAGACCCAGTACTTC
CASIDRAGKETQYF
>TRBD1|.|14|TRBV7-4|TRBJ2-3
TGTGCCAGCCCCCGGACAGGGATTACAGATACGCAGTATTTT
CASPRTGITDTQYF
>TRBD1|.|16|TRBV28|TRBJ1-2
TGTGCCAGCAGTTCCCTTAGGGGGCGCCCCAGTTATGGCTACACCTTC
CASSSLRGRPSYGYTF
>.|.|13|TRBV6-1|TRBJ1-5
TGTGCCAGCAGGAACGGGGGTGTGCAGCCCCAGCATTTT
CASRNGGVQPQHF
>.|.|13|TRBV10-3|TRBJ2-7
TGTGCCATCAAGAGGGACTCCTCCTACGAGCAGTACTTC
CAIKRDSSYEQYF
>.|few|12|TRBV25-1|TRBJ1-2
TGTGCCAGCAGTGGTGACAGATATGGCTACACCTTC
CASSGDRYGYTF
>TRBD2|.|15|TRBV20-1|TRBJ2-7
TGCAGTGCTACTCCCCCGACTAGCGGACCCTACGAGCAGTACTTC
CSATPPTSGPYEQYF
>.|.|15|TRBV3-1|TRBJ2-1
TGTGCCAGCAGCCAAGATTTAGCCCGACTCAATGAGCAGTTCTTC
CASSQDLARLNEQFF
>TRBD1|.|17|TRBV9|TRBJ2-3
TGTGCCAGCAGCGTGGCAACAGGGGCCACTAGCACAGATACGCAGTATTTT
CASSVATGATSTDTQYF
>.|once|14|TRBV28|TRBJ2-7
TGTGCCAGCAGCAAAGCGGGTAGAGGGGACGAGCAGTACTTC
CASSKAGRGDEQYF
>.|.|11|TRBV29-1|TRBJ1-1
TGCAGCGGAACAGGAAACACTGAAGCTTTCTTT
CSGTGNTEAFF
>.|.|15|TRBV28|TRBJ2-5
TGTGCCAGCAGTTTAATGGCTAGCTTGCGGGAGACCCAGTACTTC
CASSLMASLRETQYF